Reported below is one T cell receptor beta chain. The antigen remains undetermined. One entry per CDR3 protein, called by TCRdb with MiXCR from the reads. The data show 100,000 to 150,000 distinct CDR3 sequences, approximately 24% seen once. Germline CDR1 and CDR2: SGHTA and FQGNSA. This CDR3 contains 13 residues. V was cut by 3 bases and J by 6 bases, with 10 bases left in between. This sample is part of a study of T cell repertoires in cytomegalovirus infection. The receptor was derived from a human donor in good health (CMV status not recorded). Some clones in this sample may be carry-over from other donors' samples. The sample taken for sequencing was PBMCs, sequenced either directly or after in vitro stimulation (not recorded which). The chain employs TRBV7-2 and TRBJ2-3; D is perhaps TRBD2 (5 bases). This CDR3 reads CASSLDLWDTQYF. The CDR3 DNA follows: TGTGCCAGCAGCTTGGACTTATGGGATACGCAGTATTTT.